The 10 T cell receptor beta chains below were found in one sample sequenced in a study of blood T cells in healthy people across ages. A sample-barcoded 5' primer and a J-beta primer mix were used in a second PCR of roughly 7 to 11 cycles. TCRdb re-called the 5' RACE reads with MiXCR, one entry per CDR3 protein. In the table there are 540,000 or so distinct CDR3 sequences, roughly 48% of which are singletons. The sequencing sample was made of blood. The source of these receptors is a man of 80 years or more in good health.

The chain uses TRBV2 and TRBJ2-1; D is unresolved. V lost 7 bases, J lost 7 bases, and 8 bases lay in between. The V gene's germline CDR1 is SNHLY and CDR2 FYNNEI. The CDR3 length is 11 residues. CDR3 region: CASTPSNEQFF. The CDR3 DNA reads TGTGCCAGCACACCCTCAAATGAGCAGTTCTTC.

This clonotype appeared a few times. The rearrangement uses TRBV5-5 and TRBJ1-6; a weak D match, TRBD1 (5 bases). V was shortened by 0 bases and J by 7 bases, with 8 bases between the two germline ends. CDR1 and CDR2 from the germline V gene are SGHKS and YYEKEE (reference sequence). The CDR3 length is 14 residues. CDR3 DNA sequence: TGTGCCAGCAGCTTGGTGGGGGACAATTCACCCCTCCACTTT. Translation: CASSLVGDNSPLHF.

This clonotype was seen just once. This sequence joins TRBV13 and TRBJ2-1; possibly TRBD2 for D (6 bases). Germline loops: CDR1 PRHDT, CDR2 FYEKMQ (reference sequence). CDR3 length equals 16 residues. Trimming took off 5 bases at V and 4 bases at J, with 18 bases between the two ends. The DNA for the CDR3 is TGTGCCAGCAGCCTCCTGGCGGGATCGGGTTACAATGAGCAGTTCTTC. Its protein is CASSLLAGSGYNEQFF.

The table lists this clonotype with many counts. V gene TRBV7-2 combines with J gene TRBJ2-7, with D unclear. Trimming removed 4 bases at V and 3 bases at J, with 4 bases between. This CDR3 comprises 11 residues. CDR1 SGHTA and CDR2 FQGNSA come from the germline V gene. The CDR3 here is CASSSIYEQYF. CDR3 bases: TGTGCCAGCAGCTCCATCTACGAGCAGTACTTC. Supplemented by reference TRBV7-2 and TRBJ2-7, the full variable domain reads GAGVSQSPSNKVTEKGKDVELRCDPISGHTALYWYRQSLGQGLEFLIYFQGNSAPDKSGLPSDRFSAERTGGSVSTLTIQRTQQEDSAVYLCASSSIYEQYFGPGTRLTVT.

The chain employs TRBV4-3 and TRBJ2-2; D remains unclear. The CDR3 contains 17 residues. From germline, CDR1 is LGHNA and CDR2 YSLEER. The V and J ends lost 2 bases and 2 bases respectively, with 15 bases between them. In nucleotides, the CDR3 is TGCGCCAGCAGCCAACCCCAGACACGATTCAACACCGGGGAGCTGTTTTTT. Protein product: CASSQPQTRFNTGELFF.

This clonotype was seen only once. V is TRBV29-1 and J is TRBJ2-1; TRBD2 matches 9 bases. Looked up from germline, CDR1 is SQVTM and CDR2 is ANQGSEA. Germline trimming cut 4 bases from V and 12 bases from J; bases unmatched to any gene: 16. There are 15 residues in the CDR3. CDR3 sequence: CSVGLSGRRTDTQFF. In nucleotides, the CDR3 is TGCAGCGTTGGGCTTAGCGGGAGACGGACAGATACGCAGTTCTTC.

J is TRBJ2-7 and V is TRBV4-1; D unresolved. V was shortened by 3 bases and J by 0 bases, with 15 bases between the two germline ends. The CDR3 contains 16 residues. Germline loops: CDR1 MGHRA, CDR2 YSYEKL. CDR3 protein: CASSQSLTIPSYEQYF. CDR3 DNA: TGCGCCAGCAGCCAGTCCCTGACAATCCCCTCCTACGAGCAGTACTTC.

This clonotype has a handful of counts. V is TRBV9 and J is TRBJ2-5, with D possibly being TRBD2 (5 bases). The end of the DNA aligns better with TRBJ2-7, so the J call may be wrong. Germline CDR1 is SGDLS and CDR2 is YYNGEE. The CDR3 spans 13 residues. CDR3 region: CASSVNGVYEQYF. CDR3 DNA: TGTGCCAGCAGCGTAAACGGGGTCTACGAGCAGTACTTC.

The chain couples TRBV27 to TRBJ2-7; 9 bases match TRBD2. The V and J ends lost 5 bases and 2 bases, in that order; junction bases with no gene match: 7. This CDR3 has 15 residues. Germline values: CDR1 MNHEY, CDR2 SMNVEV (reference sequence). CDR3 nucleotides: TGTGCCAGCAGTGTAGTAGCGGGGGTTCCCTACGAGCAGTACTTC. Residues: CASSVVAGVPYEQYF.

This sequence joins TRBV27 and TRBJ1-6, with D hard to call. V lost 2 bases to trimming and J lost 6 bases, with 11 bases between them. The germline gives CDR1 MNHEY, CDR2 SMNVEV (reference sequence). The CDR3 runs 15 residues. The CDR3 reads CASSLRRLPNSPLHF. The CDR3 nucleotides are TGTGCCAGCAGTTTAAGGAGACTCCCTAATTCACCCCTCCACTTT.